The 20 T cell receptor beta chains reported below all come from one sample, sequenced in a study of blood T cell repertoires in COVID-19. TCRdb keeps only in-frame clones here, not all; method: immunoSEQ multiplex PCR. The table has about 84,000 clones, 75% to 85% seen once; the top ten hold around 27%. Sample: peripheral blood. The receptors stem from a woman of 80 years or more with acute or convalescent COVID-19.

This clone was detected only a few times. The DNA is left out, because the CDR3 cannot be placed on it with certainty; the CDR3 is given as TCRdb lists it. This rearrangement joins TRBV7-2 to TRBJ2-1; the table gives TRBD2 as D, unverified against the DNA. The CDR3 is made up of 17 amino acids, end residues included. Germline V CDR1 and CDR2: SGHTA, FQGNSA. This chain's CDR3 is CASSLTFGGLAGNEQFF.

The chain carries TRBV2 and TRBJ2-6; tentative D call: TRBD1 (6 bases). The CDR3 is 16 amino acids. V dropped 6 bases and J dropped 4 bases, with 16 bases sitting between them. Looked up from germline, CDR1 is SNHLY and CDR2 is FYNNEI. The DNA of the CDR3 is TGTGCCAGCAGAAGTACAGGGTGGGGAGGGGCCAACGTCCTGACTTTC. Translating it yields CASRSTGWGGANVLTF.

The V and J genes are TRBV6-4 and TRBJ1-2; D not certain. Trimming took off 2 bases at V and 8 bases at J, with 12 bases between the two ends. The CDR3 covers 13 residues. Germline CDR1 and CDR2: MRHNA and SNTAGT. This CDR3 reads CASSDIPATGYTF. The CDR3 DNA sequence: TGTGCCAGCAGTGACATACCCGCGACAGGCTACACCTTC.

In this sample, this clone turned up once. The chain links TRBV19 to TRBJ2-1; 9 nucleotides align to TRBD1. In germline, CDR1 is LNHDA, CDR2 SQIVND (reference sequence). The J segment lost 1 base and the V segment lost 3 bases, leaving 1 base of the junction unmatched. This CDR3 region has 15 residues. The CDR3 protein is CASSIDRGSYNEQFF. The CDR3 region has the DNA TGTGCCAGTAGTATCGACAGGGGGTCCTACAATGAGCAGTTCTTC. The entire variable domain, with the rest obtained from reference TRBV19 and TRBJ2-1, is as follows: DGGITQSPKYLFRKEGQNVTLSCEQNLNHDAMYWYRQDPGQGLRLIYYSQIVNDFQKGDIAEGYSVSREKKESFPLTVTSAQKNPTAFYLCASSIDRGSYNEQFFGPGTRLTVL.

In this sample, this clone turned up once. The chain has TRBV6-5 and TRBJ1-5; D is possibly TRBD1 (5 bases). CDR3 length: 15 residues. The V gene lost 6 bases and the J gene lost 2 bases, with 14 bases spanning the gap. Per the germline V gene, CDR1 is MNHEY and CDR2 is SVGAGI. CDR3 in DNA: TGTGCCAGCAGCTCGGGGGTATTTGGCAATCAGCCCCAGCATTTT. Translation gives CASSSGVFGNQPQHF.

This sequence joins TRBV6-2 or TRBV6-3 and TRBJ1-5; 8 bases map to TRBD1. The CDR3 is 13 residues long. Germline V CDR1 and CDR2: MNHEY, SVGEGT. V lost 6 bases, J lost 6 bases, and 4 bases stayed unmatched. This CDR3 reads CASSGQGGQPQHF. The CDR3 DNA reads TGTGCCAGCAGCGGACAGGGCGGTCAGCCCCAGCATTTT.

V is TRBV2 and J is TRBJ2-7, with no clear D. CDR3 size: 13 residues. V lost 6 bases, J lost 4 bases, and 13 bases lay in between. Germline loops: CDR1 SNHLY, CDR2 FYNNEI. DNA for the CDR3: TGTGCCAGCAGACAAACAGACGTATACGAGCAGTACTTC. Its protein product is CASRQTDVYEQYF.

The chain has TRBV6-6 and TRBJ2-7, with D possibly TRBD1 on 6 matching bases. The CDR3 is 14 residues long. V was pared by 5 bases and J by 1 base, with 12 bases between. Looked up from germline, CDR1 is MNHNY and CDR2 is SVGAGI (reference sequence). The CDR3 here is CASSRDRRSYEQYF. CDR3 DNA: TGTGCCAGCAGTAGAGACAGGCGTTCCTACGAGCAGTACTTC.

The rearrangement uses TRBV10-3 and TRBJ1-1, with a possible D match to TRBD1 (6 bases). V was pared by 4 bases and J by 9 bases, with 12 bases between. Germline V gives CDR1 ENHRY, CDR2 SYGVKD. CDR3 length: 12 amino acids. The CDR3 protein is CAISAAGAKAFF. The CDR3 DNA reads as TGTGCCATCAGTGCAGCAGGGGCGAAAGCTTTCTTT.

The CDR3 region is CASSLERGSGNTIYF. CDR3 sequence (DNA): TGTGCCAGCAGCTTAGAGCGGGGATCAGGAAACACCATATATTTT. The rearrangement uses TRBV7-9 and TRBJ1-3; unclear D gene. This CDR3 is 15 amino acids long. Germline V gives CDR1 SEHNR, CDR2 FQNEAQ (reference sequence). Trimming left V 1 base short and J 4 bases short, with 11 bases between.

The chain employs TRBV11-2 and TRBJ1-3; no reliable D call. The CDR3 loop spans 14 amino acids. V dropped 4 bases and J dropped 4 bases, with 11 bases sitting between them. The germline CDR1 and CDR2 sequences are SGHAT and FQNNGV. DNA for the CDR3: TGTGCCAGCAGCTCCGCCGGTGCAGGAAACACCATATATTTT. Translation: CASSSAGAGNTIYF.

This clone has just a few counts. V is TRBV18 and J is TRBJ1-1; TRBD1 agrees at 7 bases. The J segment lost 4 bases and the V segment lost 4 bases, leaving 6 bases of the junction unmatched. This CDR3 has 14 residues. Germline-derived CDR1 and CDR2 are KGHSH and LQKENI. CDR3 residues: CASSLGQVGTEAFF. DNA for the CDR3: TGTGCCAGCTCACTCGGACAGGTCGGCACTGAAGCTTTCTTT.

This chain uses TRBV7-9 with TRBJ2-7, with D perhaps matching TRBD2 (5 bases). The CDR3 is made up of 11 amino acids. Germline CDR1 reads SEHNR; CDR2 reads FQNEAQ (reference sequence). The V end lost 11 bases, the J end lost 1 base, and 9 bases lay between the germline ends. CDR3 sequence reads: CAHSGSYEQYF. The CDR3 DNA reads TGTGCCCACTCGGGGTCCTACGAGCAGTACTTC.

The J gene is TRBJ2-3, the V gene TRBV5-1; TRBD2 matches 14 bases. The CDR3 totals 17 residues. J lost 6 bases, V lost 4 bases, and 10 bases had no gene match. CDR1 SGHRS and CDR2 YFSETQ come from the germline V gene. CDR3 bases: TGCGCCAGCAGCGCGGGACTAGCGGGAGCCAGGGGGGATACGCAGTATTTT. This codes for CASSAGLAGARGDTQYF.

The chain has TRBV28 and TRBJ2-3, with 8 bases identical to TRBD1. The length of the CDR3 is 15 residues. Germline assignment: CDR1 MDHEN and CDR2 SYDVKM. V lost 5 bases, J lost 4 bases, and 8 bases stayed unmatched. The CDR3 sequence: CASSLPQGAADTQYF. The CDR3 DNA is TGTGCCAGCAGTCTCCCCCAGGGGGCCGCAGATACGCAGTATTTT. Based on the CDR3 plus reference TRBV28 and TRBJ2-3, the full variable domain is DVKVTQSSRYLVKRTGEKVFLECVQDMDHENMFWYRQDPGLGLRLIYFSYDVKMKEKGDIPEGYSVSREKKERFSLILESASTNQTSMYLCASSLPQGAADTQYFGPGTRLTVL.

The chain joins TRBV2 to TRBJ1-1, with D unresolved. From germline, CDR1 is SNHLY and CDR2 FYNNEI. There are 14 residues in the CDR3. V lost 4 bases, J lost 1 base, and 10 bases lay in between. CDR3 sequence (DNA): TGTGCCAGCAGTGGGGCCATCGCGAACACTGAAGCTTTCTTT. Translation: CASSGAIANTEAFF.

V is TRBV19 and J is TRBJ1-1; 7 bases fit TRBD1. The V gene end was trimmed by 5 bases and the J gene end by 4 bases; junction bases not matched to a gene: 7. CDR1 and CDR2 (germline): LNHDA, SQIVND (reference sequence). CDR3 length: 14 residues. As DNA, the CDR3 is TGTGCCAGTAGTCAAGGGGGCTGGGGCACTGAAGCTTTCTTT. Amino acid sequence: CASSQGGWGTEAFF.

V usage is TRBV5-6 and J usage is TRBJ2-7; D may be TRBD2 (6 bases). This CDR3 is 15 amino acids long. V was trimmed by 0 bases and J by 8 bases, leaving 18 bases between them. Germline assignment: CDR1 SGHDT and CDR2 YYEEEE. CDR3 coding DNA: TGTGCCAGCAGCTTGGGGCAGGGCTTCGGGGGTAAGCAGTACTTC. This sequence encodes CASSLGQGFGGKQYF.

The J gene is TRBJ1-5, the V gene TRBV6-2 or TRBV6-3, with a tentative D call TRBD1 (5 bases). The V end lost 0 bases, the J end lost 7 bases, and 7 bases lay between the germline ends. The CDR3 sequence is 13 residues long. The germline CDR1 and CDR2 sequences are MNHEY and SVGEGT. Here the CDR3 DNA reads TGTGCCAGCAGTTACTCACAGGACCAGCCCCAGCATTTT. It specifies CASSYSQDQPQHF.

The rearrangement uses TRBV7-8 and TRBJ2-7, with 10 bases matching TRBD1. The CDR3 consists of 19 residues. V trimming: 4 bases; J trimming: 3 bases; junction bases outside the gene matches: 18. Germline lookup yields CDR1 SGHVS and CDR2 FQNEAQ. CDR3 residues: CASSSPNAPGQGSFYEQYF. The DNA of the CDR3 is TGTGCCAGCAGCTCACCGAACGCGCCGGGACAGGGGTCCTTCTACGAGCAGTACTTC.